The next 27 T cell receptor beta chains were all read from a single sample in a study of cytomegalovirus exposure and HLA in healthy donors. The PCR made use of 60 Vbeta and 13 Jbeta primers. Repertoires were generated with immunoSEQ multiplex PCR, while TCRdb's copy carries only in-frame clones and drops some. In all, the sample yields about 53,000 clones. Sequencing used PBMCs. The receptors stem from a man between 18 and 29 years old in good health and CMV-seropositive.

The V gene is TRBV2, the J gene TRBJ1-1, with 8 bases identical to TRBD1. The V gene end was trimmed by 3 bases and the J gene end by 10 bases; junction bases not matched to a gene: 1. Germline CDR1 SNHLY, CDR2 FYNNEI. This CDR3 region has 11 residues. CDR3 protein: CASSDDRGAFF. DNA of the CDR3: TGTGCCAGCAGTGACGACAGGGGAGCTTTCTTT.

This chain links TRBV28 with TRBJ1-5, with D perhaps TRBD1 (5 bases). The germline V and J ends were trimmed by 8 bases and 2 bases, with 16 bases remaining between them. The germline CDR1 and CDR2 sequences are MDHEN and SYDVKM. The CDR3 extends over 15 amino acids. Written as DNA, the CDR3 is TGTGCCAGCGGAACGGGGGGGGATGGCAATCAGCCCCAGCATTTT. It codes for CASGTGGDGNQPQHF.

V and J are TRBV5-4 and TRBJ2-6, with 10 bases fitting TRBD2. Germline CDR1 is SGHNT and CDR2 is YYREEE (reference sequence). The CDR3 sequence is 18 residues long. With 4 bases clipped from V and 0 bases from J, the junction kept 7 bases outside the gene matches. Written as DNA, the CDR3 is TGTGCCAGCAGCCGCGGACTAGCGGACTACTCTGGGGCCAACGTCCTGACTTTC. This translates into CASSRGLADYSGANVLTF.

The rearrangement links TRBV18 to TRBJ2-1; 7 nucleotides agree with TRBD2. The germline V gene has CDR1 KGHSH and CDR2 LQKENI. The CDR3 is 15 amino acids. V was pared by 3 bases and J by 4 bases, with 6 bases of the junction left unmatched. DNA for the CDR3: TGTGCCAGCTCACCCCCCGCTAGCGGTTACAATGAGCAGTTCTTC. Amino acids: CASSPPASGYNEQFF.

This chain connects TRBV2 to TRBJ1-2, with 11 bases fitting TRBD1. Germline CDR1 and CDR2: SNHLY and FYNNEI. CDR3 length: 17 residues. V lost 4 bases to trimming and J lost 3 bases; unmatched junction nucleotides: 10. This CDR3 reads CASSGMIGQGAHYGYTF. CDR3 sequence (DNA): TGTGCCAGCAGTGGTATGATCGGACAGGGGGCTCACTATGGCTACACCTTC.

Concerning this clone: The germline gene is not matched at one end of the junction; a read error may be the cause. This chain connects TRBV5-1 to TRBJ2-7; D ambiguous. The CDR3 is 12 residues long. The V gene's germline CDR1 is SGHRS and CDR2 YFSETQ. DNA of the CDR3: TGCGCCAGCAGATTGGGTGGGCAAGAGCAGTACTTC. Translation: CASRLGGQEQYF.

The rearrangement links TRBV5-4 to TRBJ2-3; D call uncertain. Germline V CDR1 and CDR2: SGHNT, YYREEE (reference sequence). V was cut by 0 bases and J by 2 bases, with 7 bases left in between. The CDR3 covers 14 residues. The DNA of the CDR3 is TGTGCCAGCAGCTTGGGGCGGCCCACAGATACGCAGTATTTT. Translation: CASSLGRPTDTQYF.

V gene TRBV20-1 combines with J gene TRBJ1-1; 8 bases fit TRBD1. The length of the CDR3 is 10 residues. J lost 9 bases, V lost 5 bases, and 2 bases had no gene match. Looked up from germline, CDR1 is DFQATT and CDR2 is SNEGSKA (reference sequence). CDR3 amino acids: CSAARGQAFF. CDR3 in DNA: TGCAGTGCTGCCAGGGGGCAAGCTTTCTTT.

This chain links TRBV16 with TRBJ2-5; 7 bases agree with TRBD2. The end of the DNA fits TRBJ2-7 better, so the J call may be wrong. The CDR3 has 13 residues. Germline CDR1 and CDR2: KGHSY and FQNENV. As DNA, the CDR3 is TGTGCCAGCAGCCTCGGACTAGTGGACGAGCAGTACTTC. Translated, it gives CASSLGLVDEQYF.

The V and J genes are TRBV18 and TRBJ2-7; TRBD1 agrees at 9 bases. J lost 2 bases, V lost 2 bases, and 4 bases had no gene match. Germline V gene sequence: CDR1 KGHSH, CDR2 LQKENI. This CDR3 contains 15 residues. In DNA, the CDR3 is TGTGCCAGCTCACCAGGACAGGGGTTCCCCTACGAGCAGTACTTC. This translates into CASSPGQGFPYEQYF.

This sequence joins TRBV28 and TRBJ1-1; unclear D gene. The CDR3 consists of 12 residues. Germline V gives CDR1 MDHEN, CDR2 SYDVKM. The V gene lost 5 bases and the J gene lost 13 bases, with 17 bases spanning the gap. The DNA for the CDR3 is TGTGCCAGCAGTCCAAGGACGGGAAGCTTTTTCTTT. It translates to CASSPRTGSFFF.

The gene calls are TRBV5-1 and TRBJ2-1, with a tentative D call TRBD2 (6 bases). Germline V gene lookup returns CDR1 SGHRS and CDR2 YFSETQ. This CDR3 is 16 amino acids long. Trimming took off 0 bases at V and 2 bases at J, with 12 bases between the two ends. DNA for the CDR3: TGCGCCAGCAGCTTGGGACCGGGAGCAACCTACAATGAGCAGTTCTTC. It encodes CASSLGPGATYNEQFF.

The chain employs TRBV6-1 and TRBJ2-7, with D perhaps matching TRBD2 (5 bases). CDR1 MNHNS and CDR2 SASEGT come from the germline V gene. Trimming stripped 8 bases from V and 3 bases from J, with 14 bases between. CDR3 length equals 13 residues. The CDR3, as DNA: TGTGCCAGCGGCCGGGCCGGGAACTACGAGCAGTACTTC. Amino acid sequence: CASGRAGNYEQYF.

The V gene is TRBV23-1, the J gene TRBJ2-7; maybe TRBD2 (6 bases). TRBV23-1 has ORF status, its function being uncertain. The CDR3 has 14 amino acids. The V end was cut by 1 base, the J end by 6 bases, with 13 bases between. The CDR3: CASSQYGGITEQYF. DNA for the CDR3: TGCGCCAGCAGTCAATATGGCGGGATAACCGAGCAGTACTTC.

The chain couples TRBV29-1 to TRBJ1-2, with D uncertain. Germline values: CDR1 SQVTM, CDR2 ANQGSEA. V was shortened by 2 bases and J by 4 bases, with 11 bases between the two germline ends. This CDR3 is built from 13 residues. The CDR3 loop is CSVESPGSYGYTF. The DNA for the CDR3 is TGCAGCGTTGAATCGCCCGGGAGCTATGGCTACACCTTC.

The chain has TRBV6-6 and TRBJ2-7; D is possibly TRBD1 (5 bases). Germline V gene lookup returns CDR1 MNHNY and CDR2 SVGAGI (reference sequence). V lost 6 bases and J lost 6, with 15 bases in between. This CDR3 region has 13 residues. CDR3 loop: CASSLDPRGEQYF. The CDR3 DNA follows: TGTGCCAGCAGCTTGGACCCAAGGGGCGAGCAGTACTTC.

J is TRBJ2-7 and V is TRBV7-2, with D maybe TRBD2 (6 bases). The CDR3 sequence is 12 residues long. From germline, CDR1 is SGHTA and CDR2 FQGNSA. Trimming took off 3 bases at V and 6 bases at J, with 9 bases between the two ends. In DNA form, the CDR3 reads TGTGCCAGCAGCTTGACTAGTACCGAGCAGTACTTC. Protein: CASSLTSTEQYF.

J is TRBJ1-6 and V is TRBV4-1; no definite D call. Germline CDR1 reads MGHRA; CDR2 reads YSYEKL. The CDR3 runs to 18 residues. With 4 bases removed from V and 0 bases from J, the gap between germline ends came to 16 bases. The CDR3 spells CASSPSIQSPSYNSPLHF. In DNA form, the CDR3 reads TGCGCCAGCAGCCCCTCCATACAGTCACCCTCCTATAATTCACCCCTCCACTTT.

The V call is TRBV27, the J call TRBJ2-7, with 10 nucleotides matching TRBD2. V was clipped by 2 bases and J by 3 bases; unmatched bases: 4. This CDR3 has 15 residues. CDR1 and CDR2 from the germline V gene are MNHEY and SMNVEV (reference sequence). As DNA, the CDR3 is TGTGCCAGCAGTTTAGTAGCGGGGGGAGACTACGAGCAGTACTTC. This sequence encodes CASSLVAGGDYEQYF.

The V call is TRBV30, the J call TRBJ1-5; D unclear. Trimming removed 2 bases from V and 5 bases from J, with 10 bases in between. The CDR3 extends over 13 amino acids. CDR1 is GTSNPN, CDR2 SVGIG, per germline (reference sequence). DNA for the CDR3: TGTGCCTGGAGTTTGGAGGGTGATCAGCCCCAGCATTTT. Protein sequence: CAWSLEGDQPQHF.

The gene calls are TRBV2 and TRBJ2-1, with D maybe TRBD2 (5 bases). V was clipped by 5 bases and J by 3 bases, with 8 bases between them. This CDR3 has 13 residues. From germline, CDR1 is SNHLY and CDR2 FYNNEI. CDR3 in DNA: TGTGCCAGCAGTCGAGGGAACTACAATGAGCAGTTCTTC. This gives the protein CASSRGNYNEQFF.

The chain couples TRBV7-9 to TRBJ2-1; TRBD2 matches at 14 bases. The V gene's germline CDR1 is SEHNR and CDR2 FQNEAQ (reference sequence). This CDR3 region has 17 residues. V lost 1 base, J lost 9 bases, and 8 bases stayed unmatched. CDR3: CASSLDPGLAGAGEQFF. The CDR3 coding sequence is TGTGCCAGCAGCTTAGACCCGGGACTAGCGGGAGCCGGTGAGCAGTTCTTC.

CDR3: CASSLGDRLYSNQPQHF. CDR3 coding DNA: TGTGCCAGCAGCTTGGGCGACAGGCTTTATAGCAATCAGCCCCAGCATTTT. The genes are TRBV5-8 and TRBJ1-5; perhaps TRBD1 as D (6 bases). V gave up 0 bases and J gave up 0 bases, with 13 bases separating them. In germline, CDR1 is SGHTS, CDR2 YDEGEE. CDR3 length: 17 residues.

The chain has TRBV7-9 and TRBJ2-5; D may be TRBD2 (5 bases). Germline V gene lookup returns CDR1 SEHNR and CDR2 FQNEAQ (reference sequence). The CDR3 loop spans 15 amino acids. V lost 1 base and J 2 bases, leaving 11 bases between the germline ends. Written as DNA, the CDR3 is TGTGCCAGCAGCTTAGAGGACTCGTTACAAGAGACCCAGTACTTC. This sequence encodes CASSLEDSLQETQYF.

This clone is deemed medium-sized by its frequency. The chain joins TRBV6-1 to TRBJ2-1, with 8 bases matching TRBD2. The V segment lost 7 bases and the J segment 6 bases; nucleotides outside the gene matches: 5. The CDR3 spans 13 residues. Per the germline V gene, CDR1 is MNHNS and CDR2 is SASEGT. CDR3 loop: CASIGTSFNEQFF. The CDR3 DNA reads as TGTGCCAGCATCGGGACTAGTTTCAATGAGCAGTTCTTC.

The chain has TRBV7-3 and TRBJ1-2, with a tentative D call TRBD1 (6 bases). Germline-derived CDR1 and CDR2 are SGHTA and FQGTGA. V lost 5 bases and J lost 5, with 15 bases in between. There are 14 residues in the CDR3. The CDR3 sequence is CASSLGQPPYGYTF. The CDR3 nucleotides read TGTGCCAGCAGCCTTGGACAGCCCCCATATGGCTACACCTTC.

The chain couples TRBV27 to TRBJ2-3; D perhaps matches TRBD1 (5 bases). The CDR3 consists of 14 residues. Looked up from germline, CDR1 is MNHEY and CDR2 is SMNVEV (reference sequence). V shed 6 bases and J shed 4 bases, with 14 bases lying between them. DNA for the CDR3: TGTGCCAGCAGAAGACCACAAGGGGCAGATACGCAGTATTTT. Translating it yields CASRRPQGADTQYF.